Detailed here is one T cell receptor beta chain. The sample belongs to a study of shared clonotypes between healthy human individuals. TCRdb's table, derived via immunoSEQ multiplex PCR, lists solely in-frame clones and lacks some. Of some 2,400,000 clones listed, approximately 94% are singletons. The CDR3 runs to 13 residues. The V end lost 2 bases, the J end lost 5 bases, and 8 bases lay between the germline ends. Germline assignment: CDR1 SEHNR and CDR2 FQNEAQ (reference sequence). This sequence originates from a man younger than 35 in good health. Sequencing was performed on naive CD4+ T cells sorted from blood. Subset in this sample: CD45RA+ positively selected. This chain uses TRBV7-9 with TRBJ2-3; D gene unclear. The CDR3 here is CASSLKPGDTQYF. The CDR3 DNA follows: TGTGCCAGCAGCTTAAAACCCGGAGATACGCAGTATTTT.